Presented here are 32 T cell receptor beta chains from one specimen sequenced in a study of OX40 agonist ivuxolimab in advanced cancers. Assay used: immunoSEQ multiplex PCR; TCRdb lists only in-frame clones, some missing. The sample holds tens of thousands of clones, just over 90% seen once. Sequenced material: CD4+ or CD8+ T cells sorted from blood, taken in a trial of the OX40 agonist ivuxolimab. The receptor set was obtained from an adult with an advanced solid tumor such as melanoma, head and neck, liver or kidney cancer.

This rearrangement joins TRBV10-3 to TRBJ1-3, with D perhaps TRBD1 (6 bases). The germline gives CDR1 ENHRY, CDR2 SYGVKD. This CDR3 has 14 residues. The V end lost 7 bases, the J end lost 2 bases, and 12 bases lay between the germline ends. This CDR3 reads CAITLDSPGNTIYF. In nucleotides, the CDR3 is TGTGCCATCACCCTGGACAGTCCTGGAAACACCATATATTTT.

The chain combines TRBV7-2 with TRBJ2-1, with 9 bases matching TRBD2. Germline loops: CDR1 SGHTA, CDR2 FQGNSA. The CDR3 length is 15 residues. V shed 0 bases and J 9 bases; nucleotides not matched to a gene: 6. CDR3 nucleotide sequence: TGTGCCAGCAGCTTAGCAGGCGGGGGGGCTAGTGAGCAGTTCTTC. Amino acid sequence: CASSLAGGGASEQFF.

This clone was seen a few times. For the CDR3, the DNA is TGTGCCAGTAGTGCCTACAGGGGCTACGAGCAGTACTTC. Translated, it gives CASSAYRGYEQYF. This rearrangement joins TRBV19 to TRBJ2-7; 7 nucleotides line up with TRBD1. The V gene's germline CDR1 is LNHDA and CDR2 SQIVND (reference sequence). The V and J ends lost 5 bases and 3 bases, in that order; junction bases with no gene match: 4. CDR3 length: 13 amino acids.

V is TRBV7-2 and J is TRBJ2-3, with TRBD2 matching 11 bases. The V and J ends lost 3 bases and 2 bases, in that order; junction bases with no gene match: 4. This CDR3 is 16 amino acids long. The germline gives CDR1 SGHTA, CDR2 FQGNSA. CDR3 protein: CASSFTSGGITDTQYF. The CDR3 DNA is TGTGCCAGCAGCTTCACTAGCGGGGGAATCACAGATACGCAGTATTTT.

This chain connects TRBV28 to TRBJ1-4; 11 positions match TRBD1. The CDR3 loop spans 16 amino acids. V lost 3 bases, J lost 8 bases, and 8 bases stayed unmatched. From germline, CDR1 is MDHEN and CDR2 SYDVKM. Written as DNA, the CDR3 is TGTGCCAGCAGTTTTTTAGGACAGGGGGCAAGCGAAAAACTGTTTTTT. It specifies CASSFLGQGASEKLFF.

The sample holds a few counts of this clone. CDR3 in amino acids: CASSLEGAAEQYF. The CDR3 region has the DNA TGTGCCAGCAGCTTAGAGGGGGCCGCCGAGCAGTACTTC. V usage is TRBV11-2 and J usage is TRBJ2-7; weak D call: TRBD1 (6 bases). Trimming cost V 0 bases and J 6 bases, with 9 bases left between them. Germline CDR1 is SGHAT and CDR2 is FQNNGV. The CDR3 has 13 amino acids.

The V call is TRBV28, the J call TRBJ1-4; D gene ambiguous. The germline V gene encodes CDR1 MDHEN and CDR2 SYDVKM. The CDR3 loop spans 14 amino acids. Trimming shortened V by 5 bases and J by 0 bases, and 7 bases separated the two germline ends. CDR3 in amino acids: CASSAPPTNEKLFF. The CDR3 DNA reads TGTGCCAGCAGTGCCCCGCCAACTAATGAAAAACTGTTTTTT.

This chain connects TRBV6-6 to TRBJ2-7, with D hard to call. Germline CDR1 is MNHNY and CDR2 is SVGAGI (reference sequence). The V end was cut by 0 bases, the J end by 4 bases, with 4 bases between. The CDR3 totals 12 residues. CDR3 sequence: CASSYSVYEQYF. The CDR3 nucleotides are TGTGCCAGCAGTTACTCTGTATACGAGCAGTACTTC.

This clone was found once. Other DNA sequences within the sample encode an identical CDR3. The chain couples TRBV7-9 to TRBJ2-1; 10 bases line up with TRBD2. The junction had 2 bases not matched to a gene; V was cut back by 4 bases and J by 5 bases. The CDR3 runs 14 residues. Per the germline V gene, CDR1 is SEHNR and CDR2 is FQNEAQ (reference sequence). The CDR3 DNA reads as TGTGCCAGCAGCTACAGCGGGGGGGACAATGAGCAGTTCTTC. Its protein product is CASSYSGGDNEQFF.

The chain couples TRBV11-3 to TRBJ2-1; 8 bases fit TRBD2. Per germline, CDR1 SGHNT and CDR2 YENEEA. The junction had 17 bases not matched to a gene; V was cut back by 6 bases and J by 16 bases. This CDR3 has 14 amino acids. The CDR3 coding sequence is TGTGCCAGCAGTCCGAATCTAGCGGGCCCGGGGAGTTTCTTC. It specifies CASSPNLAGPGSFF.

This rearrangement joins TRBV7-6 to TRBJ2-1, with 13 bases aligning to TRBD2. Germline V gene data show CDR1 as SGHVS and CDR2 as FNYEAQ. Trimming took 3 bases from V and 0 from J; bases not matched to a gene: 8. This CDR3 region has 19 residues. CDR3 sequence reads: CASSLGLAGTMSSYNEQFF. Here the CDR3 DNA reads TGTGCCAGCAGCTTGGGACTAGCGGGGACTATGAGCTCCTACAATGAGCAGTTCTTC. The entire variable domain, with the rest obtained from reference TRBV7-6 and TRBJ2-1, is as follows: GAGVSQSPRYKVTKRGQDVALRCDPISGHVSLYWYRQALGQGPEFLTYFNYEAQQDKSGLPNDRFSAERPEGSISTLTIQRTEQRDSAMYRCASSLGLAGTMSSYNEQFFGPGTRLTVL.

The CDR3 is CASRRGLGIETQYF. The DNA of the CDR3 is TGTGCCAGCAGAAGGGGGTTAGGGATAGAGACCCAGTACTTC. V gene TRBV6-6 combines with J gene TRBJ2-5, with a tentative D call TRBD1 (6 bases). The ends were cut back, 6 bases at V and 4 bases at J, with 15 bases in the middle. This CDR3 comprises 14 residues. Germline assignment: CDR1 MNHNY and CDR2 SVGAGI (reference sequence).

This clone was detected a few times. The V call is TRBV2, the J call TRBJ1-1; D not certain. Germline V CDR1 and CDR2: SNHLY, FYNNEI. This CDR3 region has 13 residues. V lost 7 bases and J 1 base, leaving 10 bases between the germline ends. The CDR3 here is CASNPLPNTEAFF. The CDR3 region has the DNA TGTGCCAGCAATCCCCTACCGAACACTGAAGCTTTCTTT.

The V call is TRBV28, the J call TRBJ2-5; a weak D match, TRBD2 (6 bases). V was cut by 5 bases and J by 2 bases, with 9 bases left in between. The CDR3 is 13 amino acids. Germline lookup yields CDR1 MDHEN and CDR2 SYDVKM. The CDR3 is CASSLGTQETQYF. The CDR3 bases are TGTGCCAGCAGTCTCGGGACTCAAGAGACCCAGTACTTC. Complete variable domain (other parts from reference TRBV28 and TRBJ2-5): DVKVTQSSRYLVKRTGEKVFLECVQDMDHENMFWYRQDPGLGLRLIYFSYDVKMKEKGDIPEGYSVSREKKERFSLILESASTNQTSMYLCASSLGTQETQYFGPGTRLLVL.

This clone was recorded a few times. The J gene is TRBJ1-2, the V gene TRBV7-9; D is uncertain. Per the germline V gene, CDR1 is SEHNR and CDR2 is FQNEAQ (reference sequence). Trimming pared 3 bases from V and 8 bases from J, leaving 7 bases between. The CDR3 sequence is 11 residues long. The chain's CDR3 is CASSLVEGYTF. CDR3 nucleotide sequence: TGTGCCAGCAGCTTGGTGGAGGGCTACACCTTC. Using reference TRBV7-9 and TRBJ1-2 for the parts outside the CDR3, the full variable domain is DTGVSQNPRHKITKRGQNVTFRCDPISEHNRLYWYRQTLGQGPEFLTYFQNEAQLEKSRLLSDRFSAERPKGSFSTLEIQRTEQGDSAMYLCASSLVEGYTFGSGTRLTVV.

This clone was seen only a few times. The J gene is TRBJ1-1, the V gene TRBV6-5; D gene unclear. Trimming stripped 0 bases from V and 4 bases from J, with 6 bases between. This CDR3 region has 13 residues. Germline lookup yields CDR1 MNHEY and CDR2 SVGAGI. The CDR3 nucleotides are TGTGCCAGCAGTTACTCGACCGGCACTGAAGCTTTCTTT. This gives the protein CASSYSTGTEAFF.

The rearrangement uses TRBV7-2 and TRBJ1-4, with D possibly being TRBD1 (6 bases). Germline V gene lookup returns CDR1 SGHTA and CDR2 FQGNSA. V was cut by 3 bases and J by 4 bases, with 9 bases left in between. The CDR3 consists of 14 residues. The CDR3 coding sequence is TGTGCCAGCAGCTTGCAGGGGAGTAATGAAAAACTGTTTTTT. Protein product: CASSLQGSNEKLFF.

The chain joins TRBV28 to TRBJ2-7; maybe TRBD1 (7 bases). Germline V gives CDR1 MDHEN, CDR2 SYDVKM. CDR3 length: 12 residues. V lost 4 bases and J 9 bases, leaving 13 bases between the germline ends. The CDR3 coding sequence is TGTGCCAGCAGTTACCAGGGGGGAGGGCAGTACTTC. Protein sequence: CASSYQGGGQYF.

The CDR3 bases are TGTGCCAGCAGCGTGGGCGTGGATGAGCAGTTCTTC. Protein product: CASSVGVDEQFF. The chain has TRBV9 and TRBJ2-1; no reliable D call. This CDR3 spans 12 amino acids. Deletions cut 2 bases from V and 8 bases from J, with 8 bases between. CDR1 and CDR2 (germline): SGDLS, YYNGEE.

The chain combines TRBV7-3 with TRBJ1-4; D unclear. The CDR3 spans 12 residues. Per germline, CDR1 SGHTA and CDR2 FQGTGA. The V end was cut by 11 bases, the J end by 7 bases, with 14 bases between. The CDR3 protein is CAPESRPEKLFF. In nucleotides, the CDR3 is TGTGCCCCCGAATCCCGGCCTGAAAAACTGTTTTTT.

The genes are TRBV5-4 and TRBJ1-2, with 9 bases lining up with TRBD1. In germline, CDR1 is SGHNT, CDR2 YYREEE (reference sequence). This CDR3 is 16 amino acids long. V was pared by 5 bases and J by 14 bases, with 22 bases of the junction left unmatched. The chain's CDR3 is CASSSFEGTGLSKRTF. CDR3 in DNA: TGTGCCAGCAGTTCATTCGAAGGGACAGGGCTTTCAAAGAGGACCTTC.

The chain is built from TRBV15 and TRBJ1-1, with D maybe TRBD1 (6 bases). V was pared by 1 base and J by 1 base, with 13 bases between. This CDR3 has 16 amino acids. Per germline, CDR1 LNHNV and CDR2 YYDKDF (reference sequence). CDR3 residues: CATSRGGLGANTEAFF. CDR3 coding DNA: TGTGCCACCAGCAGAGGGGGGCTGGGGGCGAACACTGAAGCTTTCTTT.

This rearrangement joins TRBV10-3 to TRBJ2-7; TRBD1 aligns across 7 bases. J was trimmed by 6 bases and V by 6 bases; bases with no gene match: 5. Germline loops: CDR1 ENHRY, CDR2 SYGVKD. The CDR3 runs 12 residues. The CDR3 protein is CAISRDRLEQYF. The CDR3 region has the DNA TGTGCCATCAGCCGGGACAGACTCGAGCAGTACTTC.

In DNA, the CDR3 is TGTGCTAGTGGTTTGGTAAAACTAGCAAGCAATGAGCAGTTCTTC. Translating it yields CASGLVKLASNEQFF. This chain joins TRBV12-5 and TRBJ2-1; tentatively, D is TRBD2 (6 bases). The V end was cut by 0 bases, the J end by 6 bases, with 12 bases between. The CDR3 has 15 residues. Germline V gene sequence: CDR1 LGHNT, CDR2 FRNRAP.

V usage is TRBV6-6 and J usage is TRBJ2-7, with a weak D call TRBD1 (5 bases). The V and J ends lost 7 bases and 6 bases respectively, with 19 bases between them. Germline V gene sequence: CDR1 MNHNY, CDR2 SVGAGI (reference sequence). The CDR3 is 14 amino acids. This CDR3 is CASIGAGYLGEQYF. DNA for the CDR3: TGTGCCAGCATTGGGGCAGGGTATCTGGGCGAGCAGTACTTC.

Only a few counts were recorded for this clone. The chain uses TRBV30 and TRBJ1-1, with a weak D call TRBD1 (5 bases). The CDR3 contains 13 residues. Trimming removed 3 bases at V and 1 base at J, with 9 bases between. Germline values: CDR1 GTSNPN, CDR2 SVGIG (reference sequence). The CDR3 DNA reads TGTGCCTGGAGCCAGAGGGGGAACACTGAAGCTTTCTTT. It codes for CAWSQRGNTEAFF.

The chain carries TRBV27 and TRBJ2-7, with 10 bases identical to TRBD2. Germline-derived CDR1 and CDR2 are MNHEY and SMNVEV (reference sequence). With V trimmed by 6 bases and J by 2 bases, 4 bases remained unmatched. This CDR3 is 14 amino acids long. The CDR3 here is CASRVLAGAYEQYF. CDR3 nucleotide sequence: TGTGCCAGCAGAGTTCTAGCGGGAGCCTACGAGCAGTACTTC.

The chain has TRBV19 and TRBJ2-7, with TRBD1 matching 7 bases. The CDR3 is 13 amino acids. With 7 bases clipped from V and 5 bases from J, the junction kept 8 bases outside the gene matches. Per germline, CDR1 LNHDA and CDR2 SQIVND (reference sequence). This CDR3 is CASKRTGAHEQYF. The CDR3 DNA follows: TGTGCCAGTAAGCGGACAGGTGCCCACGAGCAGTACTTC.

The chain joins TRBV19 to TRBJ1-5; maybe TRBD1 (6 bases). Looked up from germline, CDR1 is LNHDA and CDR2 is SQIVND (reference sequence). Trimming took 10 bases from V and 0 from J, leaving 16 bases between them. The CDR3 is made up of 15 amino acids. CDR3 bases: TGTGCCACCAGTAGACAGGTTTATAGCAATCAGCCCCAGCATTTT. Residues: CATSRQVYSNQPQHF.

Remarks on this clone: Additional DNA sequences in this sample encode the identical CDR3. The CDR3 DNA reads TGTGCCAGCAGAGGGGGTTCCAATCAGCCCCAGCATTTT. Its translation is CASRGGSNQPQHF. J is TRBJ1-5 and V is TRBV28; tentative D call: TRBD1 (6 bases). The CDR3 spans 13 residues. CDR1 MDHEN and CDR2 SYDVKM come from the germline V gene. V lost 6 bases and J lost 3, with 9 bases in between.

The gene calls are TRBV5-5 and TRBJ1-2, with D perhaps matching TRBD1 (6 bases). Germline V gives CDR1 SGHKS, CDR2 YYEKEE (reference sequence). This CDR3 is 13 amino acids long. The V end was cut by 3 bases, the J end by 6 bases, with 12 bases between. The DNA for the CDR3 is TGTGCCAGCAGCTACAGGACAGTGCATGGCTACACCTTC. It is translated as CASSYRTVHGYTF.

The rearrangement joins TRBV19 to TRBJ1-3; D is ambiguous. This CDR3 spans 12 amino acids. CDR1 is LNHDA, CDR2 SQIVND, per germline (reference sequence). The V end was cut by 6 bases, the J end by 9 bases, with 12 bases between. Written as DNA, the CDR3 is TGTGCCAGTAGCACCCCGTTGGGCACCATATATTTT. It specifies CASSTPLGTIYF.